The 10 T cell receptor beta chains reported below all come from one sample, sequenced in a study of blood T cell repertoires in COVID-19. Data came from immunoSEQ multiplex PCR; TCRdb stores just in-frame clones and leaves some out. The sample records roughly 160,000 clones, about 87% being singletons. Input material: peripheral blood. All receptors derive from a woman in her sixties or seventies who had recovered from COVID-19.

J is TRBJ2-7 and V is TRBV4-2, with D perhaps matching TRBD1 (5 bases). Germline CDR1 LGHNA, CDR2 YNFKEQ. V was cut by 1 base and J by 4 bases, with 17 bases left in between. The CDR3 loop spans 16 amino acids. In nucleotides, the CDR3 is TGTGCCAGCAGCCAAGCCACAGGAGAAACAATTTACGAGCAGTACTTC. Protein: CASSQATGETIYEQYF.

The rearrangement uses TRBV28 and TRBJ1-6, with no clear D. The CDR3 runs 14 residues. The germline gives CDR1 MDHEN, CDR2 SYDVKM. The V gene lost 6 bases and the J gene lost 10 bases, with 16 bases spanning the gap. In DNA, the CDR3 is TGTGCCAGCAGGCAGAACTCGGCGGGGTCACCCCTCCACTTT. As protein: CASRQNSAGSPLHF.

J is TRBJ2-5 and V is TRBV7-2, with 11 bases that match TRBD2. The CDR3 runs 15 residues. Trimming cost V 6 bases and J 3 bases; bases outside gene matches: 6. The germline V gene has CDR1 SGHTA and CDR2 FQGNSA. CDR3 residues: CASRPAGLAEETQYF. CDR3 coding DNA: TGTGCCAGCAGGCCAGCGGGACTAGCGGAAGAGACCCAGTACTTC.

The chain carries TRBV2 and TRBJ2-1, with TRBD1 matching 9 bases. The J segment lost 1 base and the V segment lost 2 bases, leaving 6 bases of the junction unmatched. Per germline, CDR1 SNHLY and CDR2 FYNNEI. This CDR3 region has 17 residues. This chain's CDR3 is CASSEFGQGFSYNEQFF. As DNA, the CDR3 is TGTGCCAGCAGTGAATTCGGACAGGGGTTTTCCTACAATGAGCAGTTCTTC.

The rearrangement links TRBV28 to TRBJ1-6; D ambiguous. The CDR3 has 12 residues. V shed 1 base and J shed 7 bases, with 2 bases lying between them. From germline, CDR1 is MDHEN and CDR2 SYDVKM. For the CDR3, the DNA is TGTGCCAGCAGTTTATTAAATTCACCCCTCCACTTT. Translated, it gives CASSLLNSPLHF.

The V and J genes are TRBV5-1 and TRBJ2-3; 8 nucleotides match TRBD1. V trimming: 4 bases; J trimming: 0 bases; junction bases outside the gene matches: 4. This CDR3 is 15 amino acids long. The germline V gene has CDR1 SGHRS and CDR2 YFSETQ. The CDR3 coding sequence is TGCGCCAGCAGCCCTCGGACAGGGAGCACAGATACGCAGTATTTT. Translation: CASSPRTGSTDTQYF.

CDR3: CASYSGGARYNEQFF. The CDR3, as DNA: TGTGCCAGTTATAGCGGGGGGGCCCGCTACAATGAGCAGTTCTTC. The chain recombines TRBV6-6 with TRBJ2-1; 11 positions match TRBD2. J was trimmed by 3 bases and V by 9 bases; bases with no gene match: 7. The germline CDR1 and CDR2 sequences are MNHNY and SVGAGI (reference sequence). This CDR3 has 15 residues.

V is TRBV18 and J is TRBJ1-1; D not certain. Trimming cost V 4 bases and J 5 bases, with 17 bases left between them. Per the germline V gene, CDR1 is KGHSH and CDR2 is LQKENI. The CDR3 runs to 15 residues. The CDR3 is CASSLSMREGTEAFF. CDR3 bases: TGTGCCAGCTCACTTTCTATGAGGGAAGGGACTGAAGCTTTCTTT.

The V and J genes are TRBV3-1 (or the pseudogene TRBV3-2) and TRBJ1-5; D possibly corresponds to TRBD1 (5 bases). V was pared by 3 bases and J by 7 bases, with 22 bases between. CDR1 is LGHDT, CDR2 YNNKEL, per germline (reference sequence). The length of the CDR3 is 17 residues. CDR3 in DNA: TGTGCCAGCAGCCACCTAACGGGACTTCGTACGGTCCAGCCCCAGCATTTT. This encodes CASSHLTGLRTVQPQHF.

This clone occurred a few times. The rearrangement links TRBV7-8 to TRBJ2-7; possible D gene TRBD1, 6 bases. The CDR3 spans 14 residues. Looked up from germline, CDR1 is SGHVS and CDR2 is FQNEAQ. V lost 1 base and J 6 bases, leaving 13 bases between the germline ends. CDR3 nucleotide sequence: TGTGCCAGCAGCTTAGAAGGGGGTCTGGCCGAGCAGTACTTC. Its translation is CASSLEGGLAEQYF.